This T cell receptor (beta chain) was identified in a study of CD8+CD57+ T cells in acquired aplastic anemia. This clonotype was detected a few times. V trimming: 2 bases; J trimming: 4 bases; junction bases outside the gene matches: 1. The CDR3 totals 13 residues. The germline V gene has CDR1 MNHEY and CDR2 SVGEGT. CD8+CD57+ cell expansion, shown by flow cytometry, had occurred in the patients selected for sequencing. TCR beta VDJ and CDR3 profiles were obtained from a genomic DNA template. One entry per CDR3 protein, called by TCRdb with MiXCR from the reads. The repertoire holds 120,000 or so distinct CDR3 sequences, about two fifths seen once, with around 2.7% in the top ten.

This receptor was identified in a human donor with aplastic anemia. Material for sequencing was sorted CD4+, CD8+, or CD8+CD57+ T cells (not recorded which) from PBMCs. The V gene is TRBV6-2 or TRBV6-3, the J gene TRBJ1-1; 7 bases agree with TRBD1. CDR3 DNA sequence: TGTGCCAGCAGTTACCCAGGGGGCACTGAAGCTTTCTTT. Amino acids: CASSYPGGTEAFF.